The source of this T cell receptor beta chain is a study of monozygotic twins with inflammatory bowel disease. Whole-study findings and limits: The co-twins with IBD showed lower TCRbeta diversity (inverse Simpson) than their healthy siblings. Ultimately, a single strong signal or clonotype associated with IBD was not supported.

As for this clonotype: Antigen specificity is unknown.

For each CDR3 protein, TCRdb gives one entry from its re-call of the 5' RACE reads, without DNA. The sample totals about 420,000 distinct CDR3 sequences. The germline CDR1 and CDR2 sequences are MDHEN and SYDVKM. The CDR3 loop spans 14 amino acids. Each donor supplied more than 2 ml of blood. The sample consisted of blood. V and J are TRBV28 and TRBJ2-1; TCRdb gives TRBD2 as the D gene, but with no DNA this cannot be confirmed. The sequence was collected from a human donor with ulcerative colitis or Crohn's disease, or a healthy co-twin of an affected twin (not recorded which). The CDR3 loop is CASSLAGTFNEQFF.